Listed below are T cell receptor beta chains from one sample, sequenced in a study of cytomegalovirus exposure and HLA in healthy donors. Assay: immunoSEQ multiplex PCR; the TCRdb copy retains only in-frame clones and omits some. Its listing shows 70,000 or so clones. The sample taken for sequencing was PBMCs. These receptors were collected from a female donor in good health and CMV-seropositive. Both conserved end residues are part of each CDR3.

v_gene	len	j_gene	CDR3aa
TRBV5-1	12	TRBJ2-5	CASRYADSYQYF
TRBV2	13	TRBJ1-2	CASRKGFSSGYTF
TRBV2	16	TRBJ1-6	CASSEVGSRNNSPLHF
TRBV5-3	14	TRBJ2-3	CARSHSEDTDTQYF
TRBV6-4	13	TRBJ2-1	CASSDSDSNEQFF
TRBV30	14	TRBJ1-6	CAWSHFWTASPLHF
TRBV7-9	15	TRBJ1-4	CASSHGTGGVEKLFF
TRBV4-1	15	TRBJ1-3	CASSQTGASGNTIYF
TRBV5-1	16	TRBJ1-1	CASSLTDPAGGTEAFF
TRBV6-5	14	TRBJ1-6	CASSSTGPNSPLHF
TRBV5-1	15	TRBJ1-3	CASSLEPGAGNTIYF
TRBV7-6	18	TRBJ1-1	CASSLAAKQGSRNTEAFF
TRBV5-6	15	TRBJ1-2	CASSRRQGRFYGYTF
TRBV9	15	TRBJ2-7	CASSVATRGPYEQYF
TRBV4-1	16	TRBJ2-2	CASRPLGGADTGELFF
TRBV7-9	12	TRBJ2-7	CASVRGRDEQYF
TRBV30	13	TRBJ2-7	CACRGQGFYEQYF
TRBV9	16	TRBJ1-4	CASSANSGLGYEKLFF
TRBV10-1	15	TRBJ2-3	CASSSRTGKQDTQYF
TRBV5-1	14	TRBJ2-1	CASSPGLPDNEQFF
TRBV7-6	15	TRBJ1-4	CASSLTGGFNEKLFF
TRBV27	15	TRBJ1-2	CASSPGLQGRLGYTF
TRBV4-1	17	TRBJ1-2	CASSQDRGQVIYYGYTF
TRBV6-5	15	TRBJ1-2	CASKTSGETSRGYTF
TRBV6-1	15	TRBJ1-5	CASSEGGSGNQPQHF
TRBV28	13	TRBJ2-7	CASSWSGQGEQYF
TRBV2	12	TRBJ2-7	CASRREVYEQYF
TRBV19	17	TRBJ1-1	CASSIDREDPMNTEAFF
TRBV6-5	13	TRBJ1-6	CASTRQANSPLPF
TRBV5-5	14	TRBJ2-4	CASSFERRGNIQYF
TRBV6-5	15	TRBJ2-2	CASRPGQLNTGELFF
TRBV29-1	13	TRBJ2-1	CSAHNGQSDEQFF
TRBV28	18	TRBJ2-3	CASSSYPRTSGRTDTQYF
TRBV6-1	12	TRBJ2-3	CASSQSTDTQYF
TRBV19	15	TRBJ2-2	CASMLPGAESGELFF
TRBV13	14	TRBJ2-5	CASSHWTSRETQYF
TRBV7-2	15	TRBJ2-1	CASSLALQASNEQFF
TRBV9	14	TRBJ2-7	CASSVRPGTYEQYF
TRBV10-3	16	TRBJ1-1	CAISGGHRPSNTEAFF
TRBV28	13	TRBJ2-7	CASSLTSSYEQYF
TRBV28	15	TRBJ1-2	CASSSSGQGNYGYTF
TRBV11-2	14	TRBJ1-5	CASSSLQGAQPQHF
TRBV6-4	13	TRBJ2-2	CASSSGNTGELFF
TRBV11-2	11	TRBJ2-7	CASSLTYEQYF
TRBV29-1	11	TRBJ1-1	CSVGTDLKAFF
TRBV7-2	14	TRBJ1-5	CASTQQGLNQPQHF
TRBV5-6	13	TRBJ2-5	CASSVFPKETQYF
TRBV6-5	13	TRBJ1-1	CASSLLESTEAFF